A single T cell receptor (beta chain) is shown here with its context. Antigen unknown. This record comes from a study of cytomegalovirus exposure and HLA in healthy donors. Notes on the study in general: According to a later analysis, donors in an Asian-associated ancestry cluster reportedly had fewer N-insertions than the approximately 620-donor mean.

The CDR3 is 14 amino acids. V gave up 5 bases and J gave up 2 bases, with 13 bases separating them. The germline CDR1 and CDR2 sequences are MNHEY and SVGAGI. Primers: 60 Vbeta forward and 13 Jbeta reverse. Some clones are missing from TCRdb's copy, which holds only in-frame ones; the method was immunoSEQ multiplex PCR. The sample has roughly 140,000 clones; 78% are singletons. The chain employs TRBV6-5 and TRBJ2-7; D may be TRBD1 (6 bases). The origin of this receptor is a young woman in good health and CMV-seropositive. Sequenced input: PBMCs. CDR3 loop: CASSPRQAAYEQYF. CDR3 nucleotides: TGTGCCAGCAGTCCCCGACAGGCGGCCTACGAGCAGTACTTC.